The 16 T cell receptor beta chains reported below all come from one sample, sequenced in a study of blood T cell repertoires in COVID-19. Using immunoSEQ multiplex PCR, the repertoire was profiled, and TCRdb retains in-frame clones only, with some absent. The repertoire holds roughly 60,000 clones, 70% to 90% seen once, with around 1.2% in the top ten. Input material: peripheral blood. These receptors originate from a man in his forties with acute or convalescent COVID-19.

This clone was observed a handful of times. The genes are TRBV5-1 and TRBJ2-7; 8 nucleotides align to TRBD2. The CDR3 extends over 16 amino acids. Germline loops: CDR1 SGHRS, CDR2 YFSETQ. V gave up 0 bases and J gave up 4 bases; unmatched junction bases: 9. CDR3: CASSLESGGLRYEQYF. The CDR3 region has the DNA TGCGCCAGCAGCTTGGAGTCGGGGGGGCTGCGGTACGAGCAGTACTTC.

Only one count was recorded for this clone. The genes are TRBV4-1 and TRBJ1-2, with a possible D match to TRBD1 (6 bases). CDR1 and CDR2 from the germline V gene are MGHRA and YSYEKL. This CDR3 is built from 17 residues. Trimming took off 0 bases at V and 2 bases at J, with 16 bases between the two ends. The CDR3: CASSQEGGGFLNYGYTF. For the CDR3, the DNA is TGCGCCAGCAGCCAAGAGGGCGGGGGCTTCCTAAACTATGGCTACACCTTC.

This chain joins TRBV6-2 or TRBV6-3 and TRBJ1-2, with D possibly matching TRBD1 (5 bases). Between the trimmed V and J ends, which lost 6 bases and 3 bases, there was a span of 17 bases. Germline V lookup: CDR1 MNHEY, CDR2 SVGEGT. The CDR3 runs to 15 residues. The CDR3 region has the DNA TGTGCCAGCAGCCCGACAGCTCCTAAGTACTATGGCTACACCTTC. Translation gives CASSPTAPKYYGYTF.

V usage is TRBV5-4 and J usage is TRBJ1-3; D is uncertain. The CDR3 sequence is 14 residues long. Trimming cost V 1 base and J 4 bases, with 9 bases left between them. CDR1 is SGHNT and CDR2 is YYREEE in the germline V gene (reference sequence). CDR3 coding DNA: TGTGCCAGCAGCTTGTGGGCAAGAGGAAACACCATATATTTT. Protein product: CASSLWARGNTIYF.

The chain recombines TRBV6-6 with TRBJ2-5, with a possible D match to TRBD2 (5 bases). The CDR3 is 10 residues long. Germline values: CDR1 MNHNY, CDR2 SVGAGI (reference sequence). Deletions cut 8 bases from V and 9 bases from J, with 10 bases between. In DNA, the CDR3 is TGTGCCAGCGGAGGAGTCGCCCAGTACTTC. Encoded protein: CASGGVAQYF.

The CDR3 bases are TGTGCCAGCAGCCCCTCCCATCTCGAAACGGACGAGCAGTACTTC. Translated, it gives CASSPSHLETDEQYF. The V and J genes are TRBV13 and TRBJ2-7; no firm D call. V was pared by 5 bases and J by 5 bases, with 19 bases between. Per the germline V gene, CDR1 is PRHDT and CDR2 is FYEKMQ (reference sequence). This CDR3 spans 15 amino acids.

The chain joins TRBV24-1 to TRBJ2-3; a weak D match, TRBD2 (6 bases). The CDR3 extends over 13 amino acids. Germline CDR1 reads KGHDR; CDR2 reads SFDVKD. The germline V and J ends were trimmed by 4 bases and 10 bases, with 14 bases remaining between them. The CDR3, as DNA: TGTGCCACCAGTGACACGACTAGACTCGCGCAGTATTTT. Protein sequence: CATSDTTRLAQYF.

This clone was counted a single time. The chain combines TRBV11-3 with TRBJ1-4; D gene ambiguous. The CDR3 spans 17 residues. Germline CDR1 is SGHNT and CDR2 is YENEEA. V lost 6 bases and J lost 1, with 18 bases in between. CDR3 region: CASSPWTGLGTNEKLFF. Here the CDR3 DNA reads TGTGCCAGCAGTCCATGGACTGGGTTAGGAACTAATGAAAAACTGTTTTTT. Full variable domain (missing parts from reference TRBV11-3 and TRBJ1-4): EAGVVQSPRYKIIEKKQPVAFWCNPISGHNTLYWYLQNLGQGPELLIRYENEEAVDDSQLPKDRFSAERLKGVDSTLKIQPAELGDSAVYLCASSPWTGLGTNEKLFFGSGTQLSVL.

The rearrangement joins TRBV19 to TRBJ2-6; no reliable D call. Germline V gene sequence: CDR1 LNHDA, CDR2 SQIVND (reference sequence). The CDR3 has 13 residues. Trimming stripped 9 bases from V and 2 bases from J, with 8 bases between. Written as DNA, the CDR3 is TGTGCCAGCACGGGTACTGGGGCCAACGTCCTGACTTTC. Protein sequence: CASTGTGANVLTF.

Only a few counts were recorded for this clone. This chain connects TRBV7-2 to TRBJ1-2, with D perhaps TRBD1 (5 bases). Germline CDR1 SGHTA, CDR2 FQGNSA. The CDR3 has 14 residues. Trimming cost V 5 bases and J 6 bases, with 16 bases left between them. The CDR3 reads CASSLAGHYDGYTF. The DNA for the CDR3 is TGTGCCAGCAGCCTTGCAGGGCATTACGATGGCTACACCTTC.

The V gene is TRBV14, the J gene TRBJ1-1; weak D call: TRBD1 (6 bases). The germline V and J ends were trimmed by 1 base and 1 base, with 10 bases remaining between them. Germline V gene data show CDR1 as SGHDN and CDR2 as FVKESK. CDR3 length: 15 amino acids. The CDR3 here is CASSQVSGANTEAFF. The CDR3 nucleotides are TGTGCCAGCAGCCAAGTATCAGGGGCGAACACTGAAGCTTTCTTT.

The gene calls are TRBV9 and TRBJ1-3, with 10 positions matching TRBD1. Losses at the gene ends were 3 bases for V and 0 bases for J; bases not matched to a gene: 0. The CDR3 extends over 15 amino acids. Germline CDR1 SGDLS, CDR2 YYNGEE. In nucleotides, the CDR3 is TGTGCCAGCAGCGGACAGGGGGCCTCTGGAAACACCATATATTTT. Translated, it gives CASSGQGASGNTIYF.

The rearrangement joins TRBV4-1 to TRBJ2-5; TRBD2 aligns across 7 bases. CDR1 and CDR2 from the germline V gene are MGHRA and YSYEKL. The J segment lost 5 bases and the V segment lost 0 bases, leaving 15 bases of the junction unmatched. The CDR3 is made up of 18 amino acids. The chain's CDR3 is CASSQDMGRGGRKETQYF. The CDR3 DNA reads TGCGCCAGCAGCCAAGATATGGGGAGGGGAGGTCGGAAGGAGACCCAGTACTTC.

Only a few counts were recorded for this clone. The chain couples TRBV7-2 to TRBJ1-1, with D maybe TRBD1 (6 bases). The CDR3 spans 16 residues. Germline lookup yields CDR1 SGHTA and CDR2 FQGNSA. Trimming took 1 base from V and 10 from J, leaving 22 bases between them. CDR3 nucleotides: TGTGCCAGCAGCTTAGTAGCGGGGGCGGGCGTGAGTAGAGCTTTCTTT. Translating it yields CASSLVAGAGVSRAFF.

This sequence joins TRBV5-6 and TRBJ1-5; D call uncertain. CDR3 size: 12 residues. Per the germline V gene, CDR1 is SGHDT and CDR2 is YYEEEE. Trimming left V 2 bases short and J 6 bases short, with 6 bases between. The DNA of the CDR3 is TGTGCCAGCAGCTTTCGGGGTCAGCCCCAGCATTTT. Its translation is CASSFRGQPQHF.

This chain links TRBV4-1 with TRBJ1-3; 10 positions agree with TRBD1. The V and J ends lost 1 base and 1 base, in that order; junction bases with no gene match: 7. Germline V gene sequence: CDR1 MGHRA, CDR2 YSYEKL. The CDR3 runs 18 residues. CDR3 amino acids: CASSQASTGGFSGNTIYF. The CDR3 nucleotides read TGCGCCAGCAGCCAAGCCTCGACAGGGGGCTTTTCTGGAAACACCATATATTTT.